Given below is one TCR beta chain in context. The sample is drawn from a study of T cells in Graves' hyperthyroidism and ophthalmopathy. TCR beta CDR3 region amplification was performed from RNA transcripts. The HTBI primer set drove a first-round RT-PCR of the TCR CDR3. Each CDR3 protein is one row after TCRdb ran MiXCR on the multiplex PCR reads. The repertoire consists of 550,000 to 600,000 distinct CDR3 sequences, with over 12% occurring once and the leading ten covering 6.5% to 9%. Germline V lookup: CDR1 SGHKS, CDR2 YYEKEE (reference sequence). The length of the CDR3 is 16 residues. The ends were cut back, 3 bases at V and 1 base at J, with 14 bases in the middle.

The sequenced sample was blood. The chain joins TRBV5-5 to TRBJ1-5; no clear D. This receptor was identified in a woman aged 18-29 years with Graves' ophthalmopathy. CDR3 sequence reads: CASSSQGGYSNQPQHF. CDR3 in DNA: TGTGCCAGCAGCTCCCAAGGAGGGTACAGCAATCAGCCCCAGCATTTT.